The next 28 T cell receptor beta chains were all read from a single sample in a study of T cell changes during pregnancy in multiple sclerosis. Repertoires were generated with immunoSEQ multiplex PCR, while TCRdb's copy carries only in-frame clones and drops some. The sample records 65,000 to 90,000 clones, over 90% being singletons. The material sequenced was CD4+ T cells from peripheral blood mononuclear cells, taken after pregnancy. Receptors were obtained from a female donor with multiple sclerosis, enrolled in a pregnancy study.

This sequence joins TRBV4-1 and TRBJ2-1, with 9 bases fitting TRBD2. CDR1 and CDR2 from the germline V gene are MGHRA and YSYEKL. The V segment lost 2 bases and the J segment 10 bases; nucleotides outside the gene matches: 12. The CDR3 is 16 residues long. CDR3 in DNA: TGCGCCAGCAGCCAATCCCGGGCGGGGGGGCGCCCGGAGCAGTTCTTC. It translates to CASSQSRAGGRPEQFF.

The chain carries TRBV28 and TRBJ2-1; maybe TRBD1 (6 bases). The CDR3 sequence is 17 residues long. V shed 1 base and J shed 0 bases, with 13 bases lying between them. Germline V gene sequence: CDR1 MDHEN, CDR2 SYDVKM. CDR3 sequence: CASSLFVGGSSYNEQFF. The CDR3 DNA reads TGTGCCAGCAGTTTATTTGTAGGGGGAAGCTCCTACAATGAGCAGTTCTTC.

The genes are TRBV19 and TRBJ2-7; possibly TRBD1 for D (6 bases). This CDR3 spans 13 amino acids. The germline CDR1 and CDR2 sequences are LNHDA and SQIVND (reference sequence). V lost 3 bases and J 4 bases, leaving 10 bases between the germline ends. The CDR3 here is CASSIRQGYEQYF. As DNA, the CDR3 is TGTGCCAGTAGTATTCGGCAGGGGTACGAGCAGTACTTC. Filled out from reference TRBV19 and TRBJ2-7, the complete variable domain reads DGGITQSPKYLFRKEGQNVTLSCEQNLNHDAMYWYRQDPGQGLRLIYYSQIVNDFQKGDIAEGYSVSREKKESFPLTVTSAQKNPTAFYLCASSIRQGYEQYFGPGTRLTVT.

This clone has a single count. The chain combines TRBV9 with TRBJ1-3; tentatively, D is TRBD1 (6 bases). CDR3 length: 17 residues. The germline CDR1 and CDR2 sequences are SGDLS and YYNGEE. V was trimmed by 0 bases and J by 1 base, leaving 14 bases between them. CDR3 protein: CASSVEILGQSGNTIYF. CDR3 bases: TGTGCCAGCAGCGTAGAAATATTAGGACAGTCTGGAAACACCATATATTTT.

The chain joins TRBV10-1 to TRBJ1-1, with D possibly matching TRBD1 (5 bases). CDR1 is WNHNN, CDR2 SYGVQD, per germline (reference sequence). The CDR3 totals 14 residues. The V end was cut by 8 bases, the J end by 1 base, with 14 bases between. For the CDR3, the DNA is TGCGCCAGCCAGGGTAAGGGGTGGAACACTGAAGCTTTCTTT. This encodes CASQGKGWNTEAFF.

The V gene is TRBV5-1, the J gene TRBJ2-7, with 10 bases matching TRBD2. V lost 2 bases and J lost 2; bases outside the gene matches: 10. This CDR3 is 17 amino acids long. The germline V gene encodes CDR1 SGHRS and CDR2 YFSETQ. CDR3 coding DNA: TGCGCCAGCAGCTTTATGGGGACTAGCGCCACTACCTACGAGCAGTACTTC. The encoded protein is CASSFMGTSATTYEQYF. Together with reference TRBV5-1 and TRBJ2-7, the CDR3 gives the full variable domain: KAGVTQTPRYLIKTRGQQVTLSCSPISGHRSVSWYQQTPGQGLQFLFEYFSETQRNKGNFPGRFSGRQFSNSRSEMNVSTLELGDSALYLCASSFMGTSATTYEQYFGPGTRLTVT.

The chain couples TRBV28 to TRBJ1-1; a possible D gene is TRBD1 (5 bases). The V end was cut by 6 bases, the J end by 4 bases, with 9 bases between. Germline V gives CDR1 MDHEN, CDR2 SYDVKM. The CDR3 is made up of 12 amino acids. This CDR3 is CASRGGSTEAFF. Written as DNA, the CDR3 is TGTGCCAGCAGGGGGGGGAGCACTGAAGCTTTCTTT.

This clone was recorded only once. The chain has TRBV9 and TRBJ2-7; 12 nucleotides agree with TRBD1. Unmatched junction bases numbered 5, after V lost 4 bases and J lost 6 bases. CDR1 and CDR2 (germline): SGDLS, YYNGEE. The CDR3 runs to 14 residues. The DNA of the CDR3 is TGTGCCAGCAGCCCGGGACAGGGGGCCACCGAGCAGTACTTC. Protein sequence: CASSPGQGATEQYF.

The chain joins TRBV6-1 to TRBJ2-3; tentatively, D is TRBD2 (6 bases). Trimming pared 7 bases from V and 1 base from J, leaving 15 bases between. CDR1 is MNHNS and CDR2 is SASEGT in the germline V gene. The length of the CDR3 is 15 residues. Here the CDR3 reads CASTAGMGGTDTQYF. CDR3 sequence (DNA): TGTGCCAGCACCGCGGGAATGGGAGGCACAGATACGCAGTATTTT.

On this clone: The sample holds other DNA sequences that translate to the same CDR3. The J gene is TRBJ1-3, the V gene TRBV5-1; weak D call: TRBD1 (6 bases). CDR3 size: 15 residues. With 0 bases removed from V and 0 bases from J, the gap between germline ends came to 7 bases. CDR1 is SGHRS and CDR2 is YFSETQ in the germline V gene. CDR3 sequence (DNA): TGCGCCAGCAGCTTGGCGGACAGCTCTGGAAACACCATATATTTT. Encoded protein: CASSLADSSGNTIYF.

The chain recombines TRBV2 with TRBJ1-6; D unresolved. V was shortened by 5 bases and J by 2 bases, with 7 bases between the two germline ends. In germline, CDR1 is SNHLY, CDR2 FYNNEI. The CDR3 consists of 14 residues. CDR3 nucleotides: TGTGCCAGCAGTCGACAACCCTATAATTCACCCCTCCACTTT. As protein: CASSRQPYNSPLHF. Drawing the rest from reference TRBV2 and TRBJ1-6, the complete variable domain is EPEVTQTPSHQVTQMGQEVILRCVPISNHLYFYWYRQILGQKVEFLVSFYNNEISEKSEIFDDQFSVERPDGSNFTLKIRSTKLEDSAMYFCASSRQPYNSPLHFGNGTRLTVT.

The chain links TRBV6-5 to TRBJ2-3, with 10 bases aligning to TRBD2. Trimming took 2 bases from V and 5 from J; bases not matched to a gene: 7. CDR1 and CDR2 from the germline V gene are MNHEY and SVGAGI. The length of the CDR3 is 16 residues. The CDR3 region has the DNA TGTGCCAGCAGTTACAGGCTAGCGGGAGTCGGAGATACGCAGTATTTT. This codes for CASSYRLAGVGDTQYF.

The J gene is TRBJ2-3, the V gene TRBV4-1, with no clear D. The CDR3 extends over 16 amino acids. Germline values: CDR1 MGHRA, CDR2 YSYEKL. The ends were cut back, 0 bases at V and 2 bases at J, with 12 bases in the middle. The chain's CDR3 is CASSQDRDFLTDTQYF. CDR3 coding DNA: TGCGCCAGCAGCCAAGATCGAGACTTCCTCACAGATACGCAGTATTTT.

This chain links TRBV5-1 with TRBJ2-3, with D maybe TRBD2 (6 bases). Between the trimmed V and J ends, which lost 3 bases and 1 base, there was a span of 12 bases. The length of the CDR3 is 15 residues. Germline-derived CDR1 and CDR2 are SGHRS and YFSETQ. In nucleotides, the CDR3 is TGCGCCAGCAGCTGGGCCGGGGGAGGCACAGATACGCAGTATTTT. This sequence encodes CASSWAGGGTDTQYF.

J is TRBJ1-6 and V is TRBV27; 7 nucleotides agree with TRBD1. The germline V gene has CDR1 MNHEY and CDR2 SMNVEV (reference sequence). CDR3 length equals 14 residues. J was trimmed by 13 bases and V by 5 bases; bases with no gene match: 11. The CDR3 sequence: CASSQQRQGGPLHF. CDR3 coding DNA: TGTGCCAGCAGTCAACAGCGGCAGGGGGGTCCCCTCCACTTT.

This chain joins TRBV10-3 and TRBJ2-7; 7 bases match TRBD2. The CDR3 loop spans 14 amino acids. V gave up 11 bases and J gave up 5 bases; unmatched junction bases: 15. Germline V CDR1 and CDR2: ENHRY, SYGVKD. This CDR3 is CAVSPGGSGNEQYF. The CDR3 nucleotides are TGTGCCGTCTCTCCCGGCGGGAGTGGGAACGAGCAGTACTTC.

The chain recombines TRBV18 with TRBJ2-5; maybe TRBD2 (5 bases). CDR1 and CDR2 (germline): KGHSH, LQKENI. Between the trimmed V and J ends, which lost 1 base and 4 bases, there was a span of 16 bases. The CDR3 has 16 amino acids. CDR3 in amino acids: CASSPLRGLQAETQYF. CDR3 nucleotide sequence: TGTGCCAGCTCACCACTTAGAGGGCTCCAGGCAGAGACCCAGTACTTC.

The CDR3: CASSSPIYTGELFF. CDR3 bases: TGTGCCAGCAGTTCTCCTATATACACCGGGGAGCTGTTTTTT. The chain links TRBV27 to TRBJ2-2; unclear D gene. V lost 4 bases and J 3 bases, leaving 9 bases between the germline ends. This CDR3 spans 14 amino acids. Germline V gives CDR1 MNHEY, CDR2 SMNVEV (reference sequence).

The chain joins TRBV28 to TRBJ1-2, with 9 bases aligning to TRBD1. This CDR3 comprises 14 residues. Germline-derived CDR1 and CDR2 are MDHEN and SYDVKM. J was trimmed by 2 bases and V by 5 bases; bases with no gene match: 3. The CDR3 nucleotides are TGTGCCAGCAGTACAGGGGGCACGAACTATGGCTACACCTTC. It encodes CASSTGGTNYGYTF.

The chain couples TRBV18 to TRBJ2-7; 9 nucleotides match TRBD2. The CDR3 is 16 amino acids. Germline V gives CDR1 KGHSH, CDR2 LQKENI. Losses at the gene ends were 1 base for V and 3 bases for J; bases not matched to a gene: 7. CDR3: CASSPQVSGGGYEQYF. CDR3 sequence (DNA): TGTGCCAGCTCACCACAAGTTAGCGGGGGCGGCTACGAGCAGTACTTC.

The V and J genes are TRBV16 and TRBJ1-5; 10 bases agree with TRBD1. The trim removed 0 bases at V and 5 bases at J, leaving 1 base unmatched. The germline CDR1 and CDR2 sequences are KGHSY and FQNENV. CDR3 length equals 15 residues. As DNA, the CDR3 is TGTGCCAGCAGCCAATCCGGGACAGGGGATCAGCCCCAGCATTTT. Amino acids: CASSQSGTGDQPQHF.

The V and J genes are TRBV7-3 and TRBJ2-7, with D unresolved. The germline CDR1 and CDR2 sequences are SGHTA and FQGTGA. V shed 0 bases and J shed 0 bases, with 6 bases lying between them. The CDR3 sequence is 14 residues long. The DNA for the CDR3 is TGTGCCAGCAGCTTAACGGCTAGCTCCTACGAGCAGTACTTC. The encoded protein is CASSLTASSYEQYF.

The chain carries TRBV6-5 and TRBJ1-6; 7 bases agree with TRBD1. The CDR3 totals 15 residues. V lost 6 bases to trimming and J lost 4 bases; unmatched junction nucleotides: 6. CDR1 and CDR2 (germline): MNHEY, SVGAGI. This CDR3 reads CASRLTGSYNSPLHF. The CDR3 DNA reads TGTGCCAGCAGACTGACAGGGTCATATAATTCACCCCTCCACTTT.

As regards this clone: One end of the junction is discordant with germline, which a read error may explain. The chain joins TRBV6-4 to TRBJ2-1; no clear D. Per the germline V gene, CDR1 is MRHNA and CDR2 is SNTAGT. CDR3 length: 14 residues. In DNA form, the CDR3 reads TGTGCCAGCAGTTCCGGTACCTCCAACAATGAGCAGTTCTTC. It yields the protein CASSSGTSNNEQFF.

The V gene is TRBV19, the J gene TRBJ1-1; D unclear. The CDR3 extends over 15 amino acids. From germline, CDR1 is LNHDA and CDR2 SQIVND (reference sequence). V gave up 1 base and J gave up 1 base, with 10 bases separating them. Here the CDR3 reads CASSIARDPNTEAFF. The CDR3 DNA follows: TGTGCCAGTAGTATAGCCCGGGATCCGAACACTGAAGCTTTCTTT.

V usage is TRBV18 and J usage is TRBJ1-1, with TRBD1 as a possible D gene (6 bases). The length of the CDR3 is 13 residues. The germline V gene has CDR1 KGHSH and CDR2 LQKENI. The ends were cut back, 8 bases at V and 11 bases at J, with 21 bases in the middle. CDR3 nucleotide sequence: TGTGCCAGCCTCCCGGACAGTGTAGATTTGGCTTTCTTT. Its protein product is CASLPDSVDLAFF.

In DNA, the CDR3 is TGTGCCAGCAGTCTGCGGGGAGGCGAGCAGTACTTC. As protein: CASSLRGGEQYF. This chain connects TRBV7-6 to TRBJ2-7, with D possibly matching TRBD2 (6 bases). Between the trimmed V and J ends, which lost 6 bases and 6 bases, there was a span of 12 bases. Germline V gene sequence: CDR1 SGHVS, CDR2 FNYEAQ. CDR3 length equals 12 residues.

This sequence joins TRBV13 and TRBJ1-1; 8 bases are a match to TRBD1. Germline V CDR1 and CDR2: PRHDT, FYEKMQ (reference sequence). V lost 3 bases and J lost 1; bases outside the gene matches: 7. CDR3 length: 16 residues. The CDR3 DNA follows: TGTGCCAGCAGCTTGAGGACAGGGACGGGGAACACTGAAGCTTTCTTT. Protein product: CASSLRTGTGNTEAFF.